This T cell receptor beta chain was captured in a study of T cells after yellow fever vaccination. The CDR3 extends over 12 amino acids. CDR1 ENHRY and CDR2 SYGVKD come from the germline V gene. Trimming pared 3 bases from V and 9 bases from J, leaving 9 bases between. This clonotype was found a few times. Each CDR3 protein is one row after TCRdb ran MiXCR on the 5' RACE reads. The profile shows under 500,000 distinct CDR3 sequences, around a sixth of them singletons. The chain carries TRBV10-3 and TRBJ1-5; D ambiguous. This clonotype originated in a man aged 18 to 30 who received the YFV17D yellow fever vaccine. Sequencing was performed on PBMCs, taken before the yellow fever booster vaccination. The CDR3 sequence: CAISDGGAPQHF. The CDR3 nucleotides read TGTGCCATCAGTGACGGCGGAGCGCCCCAGCATTTT.